Listed below are T cell receptor beta chains from one sample, sequenced in a study of blood T cell repertoires in COVID-19. The method was immunoSEQ multiplex PCR; TCRdb's version includes in-frame clones alone and lacks a portion of them. The data hold around 160,000 clones, with about four fifths observed a single time. Input material: PBMCs or T cells enriched from blood (not recorded which). The receptors come from a woman aged 60-75 years who had recovered from COVID-19. The CDR3 runs from the conserved cysteine through the conserved F or W. D genes are given only for firm matches. Size tells how often a clone was seen (once, few, many) or the class of an expanded clone, and some rows leave it out.

clone size,V gene,D gene,J gene,CDR3 DNA,CDR3 protein
once,TRBV5-6,NA,TRBJ2-2,TGTGCCAGCAACAGGGAAAGCACCGGGGAGCTGTTTTTT,CASNRESTGELFF
NA,TRBV27,TRBD1,TRBJ1-1,TGTGCCAGCAGTCTGACAGGGATTACTGAAGCTTTCTTT,CASSLTGITEAFF
NA,TRBV15,NA,TRBJ1-4,TGTGCCACCAGCAGAGCAGTTGCAACTAATGAAAAACTGTTTTTT,CATSRAVATNEKLFF
NA,TRBV19,TRBD2,TRBJ2-1,TGTGCCAGTATAGGCGGGGGGGCCTACAATGAGCAGTTCTTC,CASIGGGAYNEQFF
once,TRBV6-5,NA,TRBJ1-2,TGTGCCAGCAGGGGGGGAACAGCCGACCTCTATGGCTACACCTTC,CASRGGTADLYGYTF
NA,TRBV5-4,TRBD1,TRBJ2-7,TGTGCCAGCAGCTGGGACAGGGCCTACGAGCAGTACTTC,CASSWDRAYEQYF
NA,TRBV12-3/TRBV12-4,NA,TRBJ1-2,TGTGCCAGCAGTTTAAAGGAGAACTATGGCTACACCTTC,CASSLKENYGYTF
few,TRBV5-1,NA,TRBJ1-2,TGCGCCAGCAGCTTGAACGCGGACTATGGCTACACCTTC,CASSLNADYGYTF
NA,TRBV30,TRBD2,TRBJ2-7,TGTGCCTGGACACTAGCGGGGGGGCGCTACGAGCAGTACTTC,CAWTLAGGRYEQYF
few,TRBV7-9,TRBD1,TRBJ2-4,TGTGCCAGCAGCTTTGGGACAGAAAACATTCAGTACTTC,CASSFGTENIQYF
once,TRBV4-1,NA,TRBJ2-3,TGCGCCAGCAGCCAAGAGGGTGCCGGGGGGCCAGCAGATACGCAGTATTTT,CASSQEGAGGPADTQYF
NA,TRBV6-4,NA,TRBJ2-3,TGTGCCAGCAGTCCACAGGAGGGCGGAACGCAGTATTTT,CASSPQEGGTQYF
NA,TRBV4-1,NA,TRBJ2-3,TGCGCCAGCAGCCAAGGCGTTAGCACGCAGTATTTT,CASSQGVSTQYF
once,TRBV11-3,TRBD1,TRBJ1-2,TGTGCCAGCAGCCAAATGACAGGGGATAACTATGGCTACACCTTC,CASSQMTGDNYGYTF
once,TRBV19,NA,TRBJ1-5,TGTGCCAGTAGCACAGGGTTCTATGGCAATCAGCCCCAGCATTTT,CASSTGFYGNQPQHF
NA,TRBV18,TRBD1,TRBJ1-4,TGTGCCAGCACTACAGGGGGCGGCGAAAAACTGTTTTTT,CASTTGGGEKLFF
NA,TRBV5-1,TRBD1,TRBJ1-6,TGCGCCAGCAGCCAGTCACAGGGGGTGAATTCACCCCTCCACTTT,CASSQSQGVNSPLHF
few,TRBV11-3,NA,TRBJ2-1,TGTGCCAGCAGCTCCTCGCGGGAGCAGTTCTTC,CASSSSREQFF
NA,TRBV5-1,NA,TRBJ2-1,TGCGCCAGCAGCTTTCCGCCCCCCGACCGGGACTCTCCCCACCGTGAGCAGTTCTTC,CASSFPPPDRDSPHREQFF
few,TRBV7-9,NA,TRBJ1-5,TGTGCCAGCAGCTTTACAAACAATCAGCCCCAGCATTTT,CASSFTNNQPQHF
NA,TRBV12-3/TRBV12-4,NA,TRBJ1-2,TGTGCCAGCAGTCCAGGGTTAGGCTTCGGCTACACCTTC,CASSPGLGFGYTF
NA,TRBV7-9,NA,TRBJ1-4,TGTGCCAGCACCTCGACTAATGAAAAACTGTTTTTT,CASTSTNEKLFF
NA,TRBV19,TRBD1,TRBJ2-5,TGTGCCAGTAGTCCTACAGGGGGCGTAGAGACCCAGTACTTC,CASSPTGGVETQYF
NA,TRBV3-1/TRBV3-2,NA,TRBJ2-5,TGTGCCAGCAGGCAGGGACAGCGGGTTGACTTC,CASRQGQRVDF
few,TRBV6-4,TRBD2,TRBJ2-1,TGTGCCAGCAGCAATGTAGCGGGGGGCTCCTACAATGAGCAGTTCTTC,CASSNVAGGSYNEQFF
few,TRBV30,NA,TRBJ2-7,TGTGCCTGGAGTTGGGGCGGCGAGCAGTACTTC,CAWSWGGEQYF
NA,TRBV19,TRBD1,TRBJ2-2,TGTGCCAGTAGTTCCCGGGACAGGGTATACGGGGAGCTGTTTTTT,CASSSRDRVYGELFF
NA,TRBV5-4,NA,TRBJ2-3,TGTGCCAGCAGCCCAATAGGGGGGGGTTCAGATACACAGTATTTT,CASSPIGGGSDTQYF
few,TRBV27,NA,TRBJ1-4,TGTGCCAGCAGTGAAGGGAGGGAACTGTTTTTT,CASSEGRELFF
NA,TRBV4-1,TRBD1,TRBJ1-1,TGCGCCAGCAGCCATCCCCAGGGGGCAGGCACTGAAGCTTTCTTT,CASSHPQGAGTEAFF
once,TRBV5-1,NA,TRBJ1-1,TGCGCCAGCAGCCTCCCGGGTTTTGAAGCTTTCTTT,CASSLPGFEAFF
once,TRBV6-5,TRBD2,TRBJ2-3,TGTGCCACCGAGCGGGGGGGCTCCGCAGATACGCAGTATTTT,CATERGGSADTQYF
NA,TRBV18,TRBD1,TRBJ1-2,TGTGCCAGCTCACCAGAGACAGGGGGCTTTGGCTACACCTTC,CASSPETGGFGYTF
NA,TRBV12-3/TRBV12-4,NA,TRBJ1-2,TGTGCCAGCAGTACCGGGACAAACTATGGCTACACCTTC,CASSTGTNYGYTF
NA,TRBV24-1,NA,TRBJ1-2,TGTGCCACCAGTGACCCTGGTGGGACTGATTATGGCTACACCTTC,CATSDPGGTDYGYTF
once,TRBV5-6,NA,TRBJ1-1,TGTGCCAGCAGCTTGATAGGGGGTTTGACTGAAGCTTTCTTT,CASSLIGGLTEAFF
NA,TRBV21-1,NA,TRBJ2-4,TGTGCCAGCAGCAAAGGGGGTCAGGGCTCCAAAAACATTCAGTACTTC,CASSKGGQGSKNIQYF
NA,TRBV6-5,NA,TRBJ2-7,TGTGCCAGCAGCCGACCAAGGGGAGGCGAGCAGTACTTC,CASSRPRGGEQYF
NA,TRBV7-6,NA,TRBJ1-1,TGTGCCAGCAGCCCCTCGGGTTTCTTT,CASSPSGFF
NA,TRBV7-3,NA,TRBJ2-2,TGTGCCAGCAGCTTGAGCACCGGGGAGCTGTTTTTT,CASSLSTGELFF
NA,TRBV19,NA,TRBJ1-2,TGTGCCAGTAGTACTCCAGGAATTCGCTATGGCTACACCTTC,CASSTPGIRYGYTF
NA,TRBV18,TRBD1,TRBJ2-7,TGTGCCAGCTCACGCGGGACAGGGGGCTTCGACGAGCAGTACTTC,CASSRGTGGFDEQYF
NA,TRBV27,TRBD2,TRBJ2-1,TGTGCCAGCAGTTTTAGCGGGGGGGCCTACAATGAGCAGTTCTTC,CASSFSGGAYNEQFF
NA,TRBV2,NA,TRBJ1-2,TGTGCCAGCAGCCGCGGGATAAACTATGGCTACACCTTC,CASSRGINYGYTF
once,TRBV10-3,TRBD1,TRBJ2-5,TGTGCCATCAGTGACCGGGACAGGGGGCAGGAGACCCAGTACTTC,CAISDRDRGQETQYF
NA,TRBV6-5,NA,TRBJ1-6,TGTGCCAGCAGGGGAAAACAGGGTTATAATTCACCCCTCCACTTT,CASRGKQGYNSPLHF
few,TRBV7-9,NA,TRBJ2-7,TGTGCCAGCAGCTTGCTATTAGCGCGTTCCTACGAGCAGTACTTC,CASSLLLARSYEQYF
once,TRBV30,TRBD1,TRBJ1-1,TGTGCCCTACAGACTGGGGACAGGGGGAGAGCTGAAGCTTTCTTT,CALQTGDRGRAEAFF
NA,TRBV7-2,NA,TRBJ2-3,TGTGCCAGCAGCTTACTAGGGGTCACTCACGCAGATACGCAGTATTTT,CASSLLGVTHADTQYF
NA,TRBV29-1,NA,TRBJ1-2,TGCAGCGTACAGGTCCATGTCGGCTCTAACTATGGCTACACCTTC,CSVQVHVGSNYGYTF
NA,TRBV5-1,TRBD1,TRBJ1-2,TGCGCCAGCAGCTCAGGGACAGCCTATGGCTACACCTTC,CASSSGTAYGYTF
NA,TRBV18,TRBD1,TRBJ1-5,TGTGCCAGCTCACACGGGACAGGGGGACCACAGCCCCAGCATTTT,CASSHGTGGPQPQHF
NA,TRBV19,NA,TRBJ1-5,TGTGCCAGTAGTATAAGCCCGGGCAATCAGCCCCAGCATTTT,CASSISPGNQPQHF